This T cell receptor (beta chain) is from a study of blood T cell repertoires in COVID-19. This table comes from immunoSEQ multiplex PCR, and its TCRdb copy is limited to in-frame clones, with some not included. This table holds 200,000 to 300,000 clones, 75% to 90% found once. Germline CDR1 and CDR2: SGDLS and YYNGEE. The CDR3 is made up of 14 amino acids. V was clipped by 0 bases and J by 4 bases; unmatched bases: 3. The chain carries TRBV9 and TRBJ1-1; TRBD1 matches at 7 bases. This TCR was recovered from a man aged 30 to 45 with active or convalescent COVID-19. Material: peripheral blood. CDR3 bases: TGTGCCAGCAGCGTAGAACCAGGGGGCACTGAAGCTTTCTTT. This gives the protein CASSVEPGGTEAFF.